A single sample gave rise to the 28 T cell receptor beta chains below, sequenced in a study of cytomegalovirus exposure and HLA in healthy donors. Primers for the PCR totalled 60 Vbeta and 13 Jbeta. Generated by immunoSEQ multiplex PCR, the TCRdb table keeps only in-frame clones and is missing some. Among 140,000 to 150,000 clones listed, approximately 80% were seen once. The source material was PBMCs. The receptors were sampled from a man aged 40-49 years in good health and CMV-seronegative.

This clone occurred once. The germline gene is not matched at one end of the junction; a read error may be the cause. This sequence joins TRBV19 and TRBJ2-1; D not resolved. This CDR3 has 14 amino acids. Germline CDR1 reads LNHDA; CDR2 reads SQIVND (reference sequence). CDR3 sequence: CVSSIVHSYNEQFF. DNA for the CDR3: TGTGTCAGTAGTATAGTTCACTCCTACAATGAGCAGTTCTTC.

The V and J genes are TRBV19 and TRBJ2-2; perhaps TRBD2 as D (6 bases). Trimming stripped 3 bases from V and 5 bases from J, with 10 bases between. Germline V gene data show CDR1 as LNHDA and CDR2 as SQIVND (reference sequence). This CDR3 has 14 amino acids. The CDR3 DNA reads TGTGCCAGTAGTATTCCGACTAGGACCGGGGAGCTGTTTTTT. As protein: CASSIPTRTGELFF.

The rearrangement links TRBV27 to TRBJ2-1; D is perhaps TRBD2 (6 bases). Per the germline V gene, CDR1 is MNHEY and CDR2 is SMNVEV (reference sequence). The length of the CDR3 is 13 residues. Trimming shortened V by 7 bases and J by 8 bases, and 15 bases separated the two germline ends. Written as DNA, the CDR3 is TGTGCCAGCATGGGGGGTTACCTCGATGAGCAGTTCTTC. This encodes CASMGGYLDEQFF.

The V and J genes are TRBV5-1 and TRBJ1-5, with D maybe TRBD1 (6 bases). The CDR3 loop spans 13 amino acids. Between the trimmed V and J ends, which lost 1 base and 7 bases, there was a span of 9 bases. In germline, CDR1 is SGHRS, CDR2 YFSETQ. CDR3 in amino acids: CASSLYQGQPQHF. As DNA, the CDR3 is TGCGCCAGCAGCTTGTACCAGGGGCAGCCCCAGCATTTT.

The V and J genes are TRBV10-3 and TRBJ2-3, with TRBD2 identical over 12 bases. After removal of 5 bases from V and 4 bases from J, the junction contained 10 bases not matched to a gene. The germline V gene has CDR1 ENHRY and CDR2 SYGVKD. CDR3 size: 17 residues. The CDR3 here is CAISPGLAGRHADTQYF. In DNA form, the CDR3 reads TGTGCCATCAGTCCGGGACTAGCGGGTAGACACGCAGATACGCAGTATTTT.

This chain links TRBV27 with TRBJ2-7; 10 bases are shared with TRBD2. Germline V lookup: CDR1 MNHEY, CDR2 SMNVEV (reference sequence). J lost 3 bases, V lost 5 bases, and 7 bases had no gene match. CDR3 length equals 15 residues. The CDR3, as DNA: TGTGCCAGCAGTCTGGTAGCGGGAGGCGTCTACGAGCAGTACTTC. This translates into CASSLVAGGVYEQYF.

This rearrangement joins TRBV5-6 to TRBJ2-3; 7 positions agree with TRBD2. The CDR3 sequence is 19 residues long. Germline V gene lookup returns CDR1 SGHDT and CDR2 YYEEEE. Germline trimming cut 0 bases from V and 0 bases from J; bases unmatched to any gene: 13. The CDR3 coding sequence is TGTGCCAGCAGCTTGGCGGTAGCGGGCCTTATAACTAGCACAGATACGCAGTATTTT. Translated: CASSLAVAGLITSTDTQYF.

In this sample, this clone turned up a few times. The chain links TRBV21-1 to TRBJ2-1; TRBD1, the D gene given by the table, was not confirmed from the DNA. TRBV21-1 is a pseudogene segment. The CDR3 is 15 amino acids. CDR3 DNA: TGTGCCAGCAGCAAACGAGACAGGGGCTACAATGAGCAGTTCTTC. This translates into CASSKRDRGYNEQFF.

The chain recombines TRBV28 with TRBJ2-7; 8 bases agree with TRBD1. V gave up 6 bases and J gave up 2 bases; unmatched junction bases: 9. Germline CDR1 and CDR2: MDHEN and SYDVKM. The CDR3 loop spans 15 amino acids. Here the CDR3 DNA reads TGTGCCAGCAGCGCCGGACAGGGAAGAACCTACGAGCAGTACTTC. Translated, it gives CASSAGQGRTYEQYF.

This rearrangement joins TRBV15 to TRBJ1-5; TRBD1 might be the D (6 bases). V lost 5 bases and J 6 bases, leaving 11 bases between the germline ends. The CDR3 covers 13 residues. CDR1 LNHNV and CDR2 YYDKDF come from the germline V gene (reference sequence). The CDR3 spells CATSYRVSQPQHF. DNA of the CDR3: TGTGCCACCAGCTACAGGGTGAGTCAGCCCCAGCATTTT.

This rearrangement joins TRBV5-6 to TRBJ1-2, with a tentative D call TRBD1 (5 bases). Germline V gene data show CDR1 as SGHDT and CDR2 as YYEEEE. The CDR3 sequence is 14 residues long. Deletions cut 0 bases from V and 8 bases from J, with 14 bases between. DNA of the CDR3: TGTGCCAGCAGCTTGGTGAATCCGGGGGACGGCTACACCTTC. This gives the protein CASSLVNPGDGYTF.

The rearrangement links TRBV25-1 to TRBJ2-2, with D uncertain. The CDR3 covers 15 residues. V gave up 2 bases and J gave up 4 bases, with 11 bases separating them. Per the germline V gene, CDR1 is MGHDK and CDR2 is SYGVNS. The CDR3 coding sequence is TGTGCCAGCAGTGAAGCGCTTCAACTCACCGGGGAGCTGTTTTTT. Translation: CASSEALQLTGELFF. Filled out from reference TRBV25-1 and TRBJ2-2, the complete variable domain reads EADIYQTPRYLVIGTGKKITLECSQTMGHDKMYWYQQDPGMELHLIHYSYGVNSTEKGDLSSESTVSRIRTEHFPLTLESARPSHTSQYLCASSEALQLTGELFFGEGSRLTVL.

V gene TRBV7-8 combines with J gene TRBJ2-1; perhaps TRBD2 as D (6 bases). The CDR3 is 12 residues long. The V gene's germline CDR1 is SGHVS and CDR2 FQNEAQ. With 3 bases removed from V and 9 bases from J, the gap between germline ends came to 9 bases. The CDR3 here is CASSFVGGEQFF. CDR3 DNA sequence: TGTGCCAGCAGCTTTGTGGGGGGTGAGCAGTTCTTC.

This clone was seen just once. The gene calls are TRBV6-5 and TRBJ1-5; D is ambiguous. The V and J ends lost 0 bases and 3 bases respectively, with 9 bases between them. The germline V gene encodes CDR1 MNHEY and CDR2 SVGAGI. The CDR3 has 15 amino acids. The CDR3 loop is CASSYSMAVNQPQHF. The CDR3, as DNA: TGTGCCAGCAGTTACTCGATGGCGGTCAATCAGCCCCAGCATTTT.

The rearrangement joins TRBV4-1 to TRBJ2-7; D is possibly TRBD1 (6 bases). Germline lookup yields CDR1 MGHRA and CDR2 YSYEKL. The CDR3 is made up of 14 amino acids. V lost 1 base and J lost 1, with 8 bases in between. CDR3 nucleotides: TGCGCCAGCAGCCAAGGGGACAAATCCTACGAGCAGTACTTC. Its translation is CASSQGDKSYEQYF.

This chain uses TRBV28 with TRBJ1-6; TRBD1 is a possible D gene (5 bases). Germline V gene lookup returns CDR1 MDHEN and CDR2 SYDVKM. There are 14 residues in the CDR3. Trimming took 3 bases from V and 9 from J, leaving 12 bases between them. As DNA, the CDR3 is TGTGCCAGCAGTTTTAGGGGAGGGATTTCACCCCTCCACTTT. Encoded protein: CASSFRGGISPLHF.

The chain combines TRBV18 with TRBJ1-5, with 8 bases that match TRBD1. The CDR3 extends over 13 amino acids. V dropped 6 bases and J dropped 7; count of bases not matched to a gene: 5. Germline CDR1 is KGHSH and CDR2 is LQKENI. The CDR3 spells CASSQDRDQPQHF. CDR3 nucleotides: TGTGCCAGCTCGCAGGACAGGGACCAGCCCCAGCATTTT.

J is TRBJ1-3 and V is TRBV28, with a possible D match to TRBD1 (5 bases). In germline, CDR1 is MDHEN, CDR2 SYDVKM. V was shortened by 4 bases and J by 2 bases, with 12 bases between the two germline ends. The CDR3 runs 15 residues. The chain's CDR3 is CASSWGGVPGNTIYF. The CDR3 DNA follows: TGTGCCAGCAGTTGGGGGGGGGTACCTGGAAACACCATATATTTT.

The table lists this clone with a few counts. The rearrangement joins TRBV7-9 to TRBJ2-7; 9 positions agree with TRBD1. V trimming: 5 bases; J trimming: 9 bases; junction bases outside the gene matches: 11. The CDR3 has 14 residues. Germline lookup yields CDR1 SEHNR and CDR2 FQNEAQ (reference sequence). The CDR3 here is CASSQTRQGGTQYF. CDR3 in DNA: TGTGCCAGCAGCCAAACTAGACAGGGGGGAACGCAGTACTTC. Drawing the rest from reference TRBV7-9 and TRBJ2-7, the complete variable domain is DTGVSQNPRHKITKRGQNVTFRCDPISEHNRLYWYRQTLGQGPEFLTYFQNEAQLEKSRLLSDRFSAERPKGSFSTLEIQRTEQGDSAMYLCASSQTRQGGTQYFGPGTRLTVT.

The V call is TRBV10-3, the J call TRBJ2-7; unclear D gene. CDR3 size: 12 residues. Germline CDR1 and CDR2: ENHRY and SYGVKD. V dropped 9 bases and J dropped 1 base, with 10 bases sitting between them. CDR3 amino acids: CAMAQDSYEQYF. The CDR3 DNA reads as TGTGCCATGGCGCAGGATTCCTACGAGCAGTACTTC.

V usage is TRBV30 and J usage is TRBJ2-7; a weak D match, TRBD1 (6 bases). The CDR3 is made up of 12 amino acids. V was trimmed by 6 bases and J by 4 bases, leaving 13 bases between them. CDR1 GTSNPN and CDR2 SVGIG come from the germline V gene (reference sequence). The CDR3 nucleotides are TGTGCCTGCGACAGGAAAGAATACGAGCAGTACTTC. Translated, it gives CACDRKEYEQYF.

The chain links TRBV27 to TRBJ2-7; D call uncertain. V lost 11 bases, J lost 2 bases, and 13 bases lay in between. Germline V gene lookup returns CDR1 MNHEY and CDR2 SMNVEV (reference sequence). This CDR3 has 12 amino acids. Here the CDR3 DNA reads TGTGCCGGCGGCCGGATAGCCTACGAGCAGTACTTC. Amino acids: CAGGRIAYEQYF.

This chain joins TRBV6-1 and TRBJ2-7, with 9 bases matching TRBD1. The CDR3 is 14 residues long. Germline lookup yields CDR1 MNHNS and CDR2 SASEGT. The junction had 1 base not matched to a gene; V was cut back by 4 bases and J by 0 bases. The CDR3 loop reads CASSVDRGSYEQYF. DNA of the CDR3: TGTGCCAGCAGTGTGGACAGGGGCTCCTACGAGCAGTACTTC.

V and J are TRBV6-1 and TRBJ2-3; 7 positions match TRBD1. The J segment lost 5 bases and the V segment lost 4 bases, leaving 9 bases of the junction unmatched. In germline, CDR1 is MNHNS, CDR2 SASEGT. The CDR3 has 15 residues. For the CDR3, the DNA is TGTGCCAGCAGTGGACACAGGGGTCTTCAAGATACGCAGTATTTT. This gives the protein CASSGHRGLQDTQYF.

The chain recombines TRBV6-1 with TRBJ1-5, with TRBD1 identical over 8 bases. The trim removed 4 bases at V and 6 bases at J, leaving 8 bases unmatched. Germline-derived CDR1 and CDR2 are MNHNS and SASEGT. The CDR3 covers 15 residues. The CDR3 coding sequence is TGTGCCAGCAGTGGAAGGACAGGGTTAGTTCAGCCCCAGCATTTT. As protein: CASSGRTGLVQPQHF.

In regard to this clone: The junction differs from germline at one of its ends, possibly a read error. J is TRBJ2-1 and V is TRBV6-1; D is perhaps TRBD2 (5 bases). The CDR3 has 14 amino acids. Germline CDR1 reads MNHNS; CDR2 reads SASEGT. CDR3 sequence (DNA): TGTGCCAGCAGTGTTTTGGGAGTCTACAATGGGCAGTTCTTC. This codes for CASSVLGVYNGQFF.

This chain links TRBV6-6 with TRBJ2-7; D is perhaps TRBD1 (6 bases). The CDR3 loop spans 15 amino acids. The V and J ends lost 0 bases and 6 bases respectively, with 15 bases between them. CDR1 MNHNY and CDR2 SVGAGI come from the germline V gene (reference sequence). DNA for the CDR3: TGTGCCAGCAGTTACTCAACACAGGGTCTCGGCGAGCAGTACTTC. Translating it yields CASSYSTQGLGEQYF.

CDR3 in DNA: TGCGCCAGCAGCCTGACAGGGAAGACCCAAGAGACCCAGTACTTC. It codes for CASSLTGKTQETQYF. The rearrangement links TRBV5-1 to TRBJ2-5; 7 bases are a match to TRBD1. Germline-derived CDR1 and CDR2 are SGHRS and YFSETQ. The length of the CDR3 is 15 residues. Losses at the gene ends were 4 bases for V and 1 base for J; bases not matched to a gene: 7.